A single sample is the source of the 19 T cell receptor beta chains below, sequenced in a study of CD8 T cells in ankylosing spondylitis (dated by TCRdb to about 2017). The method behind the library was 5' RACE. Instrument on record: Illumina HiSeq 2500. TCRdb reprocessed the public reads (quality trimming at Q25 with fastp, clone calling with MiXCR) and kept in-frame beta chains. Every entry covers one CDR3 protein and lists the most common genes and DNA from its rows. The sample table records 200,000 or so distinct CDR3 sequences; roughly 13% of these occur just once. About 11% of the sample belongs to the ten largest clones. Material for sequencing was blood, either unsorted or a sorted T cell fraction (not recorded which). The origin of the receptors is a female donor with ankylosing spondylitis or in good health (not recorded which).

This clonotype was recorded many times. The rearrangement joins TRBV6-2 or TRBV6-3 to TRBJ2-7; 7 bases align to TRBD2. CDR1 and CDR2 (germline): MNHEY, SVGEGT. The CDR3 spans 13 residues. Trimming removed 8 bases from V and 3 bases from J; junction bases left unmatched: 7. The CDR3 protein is CASGAGPYYEQYF. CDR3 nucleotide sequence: TGTGCCAGCGGAGCGGGGCCATACTACGAGCAGTACTTC.

This chain's CDR3 is CATSDPGQGERNGEQFF. Here the CDR3 DNA reads TGTGCCACCAGTGACCCGGGACAGGGGGAACGAAACGGTGAGCAGTTCTTC. The rearrangement uses TRBV24-1 and TRBJ2-1; 11 nucleotides line up with TRBD1. CDR1 KGHDR and CDR2 SFDVKD come from the germline V gene. The length of the CDR3 is 17 residues. The V gene end was trimmed by 4 bases and the J gene end by 9 bases; junction bases not matched to a gene: 13.

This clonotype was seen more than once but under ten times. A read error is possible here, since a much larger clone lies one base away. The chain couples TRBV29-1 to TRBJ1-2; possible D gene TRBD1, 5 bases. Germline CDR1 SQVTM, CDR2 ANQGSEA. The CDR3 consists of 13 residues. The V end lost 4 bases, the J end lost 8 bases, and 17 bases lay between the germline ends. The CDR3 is CSVAAGIQGGYTF. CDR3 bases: TGCAGCGTTGCCGCAGGGATTCAGGGCGGCTACACCTTC.

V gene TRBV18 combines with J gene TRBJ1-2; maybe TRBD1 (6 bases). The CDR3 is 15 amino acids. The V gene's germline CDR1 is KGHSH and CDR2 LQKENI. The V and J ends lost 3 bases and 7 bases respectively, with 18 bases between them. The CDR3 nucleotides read TGTGCCAGCTCACCCTCTCAGCAGGGGAGAAGTGGCTACACCTTC. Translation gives CASSPSQQGRSGYTF.

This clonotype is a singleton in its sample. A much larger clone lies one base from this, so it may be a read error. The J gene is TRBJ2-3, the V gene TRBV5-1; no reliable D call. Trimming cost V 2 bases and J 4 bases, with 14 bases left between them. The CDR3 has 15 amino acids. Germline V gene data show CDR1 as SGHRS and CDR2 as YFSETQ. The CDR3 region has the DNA TGCGCCAGCAGCTTCGACCCGCGAGGCGCAGATACGCAGTATTTT. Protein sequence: CASSFDPRGADTQYF.

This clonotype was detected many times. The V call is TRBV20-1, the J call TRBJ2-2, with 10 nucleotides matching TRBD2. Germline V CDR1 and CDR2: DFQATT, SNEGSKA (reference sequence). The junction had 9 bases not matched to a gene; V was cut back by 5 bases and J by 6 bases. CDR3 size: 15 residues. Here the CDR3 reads CSALGTSDSAGELFF. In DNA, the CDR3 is TGCAGTGCTCTCGGGACTAGCGATAGTGCCGGGGAGCTGTTTTTT.

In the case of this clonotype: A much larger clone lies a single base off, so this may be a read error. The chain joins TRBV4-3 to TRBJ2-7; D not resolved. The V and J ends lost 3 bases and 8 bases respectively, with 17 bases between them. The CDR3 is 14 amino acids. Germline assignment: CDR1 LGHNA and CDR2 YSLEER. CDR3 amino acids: CASSQDQGMYKQYF. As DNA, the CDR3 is TGCGCCAGCAGCCAGGACCAAGGGATGTACAAGCAGTACTTC.

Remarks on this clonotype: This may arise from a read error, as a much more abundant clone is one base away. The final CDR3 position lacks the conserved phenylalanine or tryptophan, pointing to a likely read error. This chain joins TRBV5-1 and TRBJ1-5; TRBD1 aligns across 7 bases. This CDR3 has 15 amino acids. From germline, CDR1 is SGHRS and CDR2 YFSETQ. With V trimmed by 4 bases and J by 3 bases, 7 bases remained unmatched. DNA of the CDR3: TGCGCCAGCAGCACTGGAGGGACAGTCAATCAGCCCCAGCATTTG. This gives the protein CASSTGGTVNQPQHL.

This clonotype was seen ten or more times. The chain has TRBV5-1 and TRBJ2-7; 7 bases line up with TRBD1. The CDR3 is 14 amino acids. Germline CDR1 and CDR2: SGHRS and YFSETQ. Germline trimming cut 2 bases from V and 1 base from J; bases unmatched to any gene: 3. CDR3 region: CASSFEGASYEQYF. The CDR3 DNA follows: TGCGCCAGCAGCTTCGAGGGGGCTTCCTACGAGCAGTACTTC.

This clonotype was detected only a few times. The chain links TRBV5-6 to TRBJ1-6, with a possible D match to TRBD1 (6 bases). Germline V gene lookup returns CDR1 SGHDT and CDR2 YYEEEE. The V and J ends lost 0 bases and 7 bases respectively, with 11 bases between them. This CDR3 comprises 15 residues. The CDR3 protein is CASSLGTVLNSPLHF. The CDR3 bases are TGTGCCAGCAGCTTGGGGACAGTCCTCAATTCACCCCTCCACTTT. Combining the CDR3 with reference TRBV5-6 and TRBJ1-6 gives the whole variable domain DAGVTQSPTHLIKTRGQQVTLRCSPKSGHDTVSWYQQALGQGPQFIFQYYEEEERQRGNFPDRFSGHQFPNYSSELNVNALLLGDSALYLCASSLGTVLNSPLHFGNGTRLTVT.

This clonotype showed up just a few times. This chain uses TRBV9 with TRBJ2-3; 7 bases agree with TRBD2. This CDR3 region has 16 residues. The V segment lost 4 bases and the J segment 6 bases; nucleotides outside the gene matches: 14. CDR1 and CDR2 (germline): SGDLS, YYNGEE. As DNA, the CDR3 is TGTGCCAGCAGCATCCAGACCAGCGGGATAGGGGATACGCAGTATTTT. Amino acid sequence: CASSIQTSGIGDTQYF.

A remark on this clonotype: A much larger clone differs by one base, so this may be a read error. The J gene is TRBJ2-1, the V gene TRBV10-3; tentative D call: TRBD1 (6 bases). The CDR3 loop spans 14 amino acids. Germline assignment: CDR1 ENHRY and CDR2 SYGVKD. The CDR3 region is CPIRPSRDNNEQFF. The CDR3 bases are TGTCCCATCAGGCCGAGTCGGGACAACAATGAGCAGTTCTTC.

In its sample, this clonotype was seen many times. The CDR3 is CASSLGQGSYEQYF. For the CDR3, the DNA is TGTGCCAGCAGCCTAGGACAGGGGTCCTACGAGCAGTACTTC. V is TRBV4-2 and J is TRBJ2-7; 9 bases fit TRBD1. In germline, CDR1 is LGHNA, CDR2 YNFKEQ. Trimming took 4 bases from V and 1 from J; bases not matched to a gene: 2. The CDR3 covers 14 residues.

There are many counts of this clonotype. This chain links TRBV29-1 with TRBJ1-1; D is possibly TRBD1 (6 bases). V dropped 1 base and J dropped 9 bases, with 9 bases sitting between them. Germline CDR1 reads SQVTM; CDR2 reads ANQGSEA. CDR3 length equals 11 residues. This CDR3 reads CSVEAGAKAFF. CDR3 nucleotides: TGCAGCGTTGAAGCAGGGGCAAAAGCTTTCTTT.

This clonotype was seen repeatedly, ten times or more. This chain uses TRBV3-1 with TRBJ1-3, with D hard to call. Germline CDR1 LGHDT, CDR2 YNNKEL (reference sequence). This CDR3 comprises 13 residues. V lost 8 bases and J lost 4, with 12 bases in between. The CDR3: CASSQRAGNTIYF. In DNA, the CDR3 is TGTGCCAGCTCTCAGAGGGCCGGAAACACCATATATTTT.

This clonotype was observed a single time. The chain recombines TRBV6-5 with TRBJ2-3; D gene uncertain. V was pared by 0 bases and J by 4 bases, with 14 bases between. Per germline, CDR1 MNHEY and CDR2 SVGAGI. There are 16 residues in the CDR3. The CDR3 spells CASSYSSVRRPDTQYF. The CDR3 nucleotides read TGTGCCAGCAGTTACTCATCAGTGCGTCGACCAGATACGCAGTATTTT.

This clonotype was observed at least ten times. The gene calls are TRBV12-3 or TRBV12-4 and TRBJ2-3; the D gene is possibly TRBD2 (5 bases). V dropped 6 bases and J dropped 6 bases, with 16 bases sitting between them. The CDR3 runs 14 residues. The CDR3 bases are TGTGCCAGCAGGCCACTGGGGAGAACGGATACGCAGTATTTT. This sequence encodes CASRPLGRTDTQYF.

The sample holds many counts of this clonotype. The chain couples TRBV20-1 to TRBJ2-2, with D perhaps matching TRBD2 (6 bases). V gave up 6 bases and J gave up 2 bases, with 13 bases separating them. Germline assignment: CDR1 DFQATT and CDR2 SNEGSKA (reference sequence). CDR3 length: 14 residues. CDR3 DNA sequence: TGCAGTGCCGCGCCTAGCGCAAACACCGGGGAGCTGTTTTTT. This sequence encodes CSAAPSANTGELFF.

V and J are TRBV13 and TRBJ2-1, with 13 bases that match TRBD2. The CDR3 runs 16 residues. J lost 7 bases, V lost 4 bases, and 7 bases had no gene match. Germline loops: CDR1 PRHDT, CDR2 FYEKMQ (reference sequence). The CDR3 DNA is TGTGCCAGCAGCTATTGGACTAGCGGGAGAGCTAATGAGCAGTTCTTC. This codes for CASSYWTSGRANEQFF.